Sequencing of this T cell receptor (beta chain) was carried out in a study of blood T cell repertoires in COVID-19. Whole-study context: Acute and convalescent COVID-19 samples came from the United States, Italy and Spain.

There are 16 residues in the CDR3. Germline values: CDR1 WNHNN, CDR2 SYGVQD (reference sequence). J gave up 3 bases and V 4 bases, and 9 bases lay outside the gene matches. Sequencing used immunoSEQ multiplex PCR; TCRdb keeps in-frame clones, though not all of them. The sample records approximately 170,000 clones, 70% to 90% being singletons. The sequencing input was peripheral blood. The J gene is TRBJ2-7, the V gene TRBV10-1; 10 bases line up with TRBD1. The receptor comes from a man under 40 with acute or convalescent COVID-19. CDR3 residues: CASSGGQGTQGYEQYF. The CDR3 DNA reads as TGCGCCAGCAGTGGGGGACAGGGGACGCAAGGCTACGAGCAGTACTTC.